This T cell receptor beta chain was recorded in a study of T cell responses to AZD1222 COVID-19 vaccine (dated by TCRdb to the early 2020s). A note on the overall study: AZD1222 recipients given second doses at about 4 weeks or at about 12 weeks were pooled, since spike-specific TCR depth and breadth were not found to differ between the two schedules. Trial participants were enrolled into age subgroups of 18-55, 56-69 and 70-plus years, which contained about 160, 30 and 59 TCR-sequenced participants, respectively. TCR sequencing was performed for about 250 trial participants, of whom 207 were given two doses of AZD1222 and roughly 25 were given two doses of MenACWY control vaccine.

Broad study findings and their caveats: Conclusions about previously exposed vaccinees are limited because only a handful of AZD1222 recipients were SARS-CoV-2 seropositive at baseline. Participants were mostly white British and included more females than males, and it was suggested by the authors that clonal diversity may have been underestimated. In the small 56-69-year group, the increase in depth fell short of significance, most likely because of low power. Vaccine-associated CD4 TCRs spanned the whole spike protein, with dominant responses in regions 160-218 and 743-854. Because no samples from the day 14 peak response were available, repertoires could be characterized only after the peak T cell response. After two AZD1222 doses, both the breadth and the depth of spike-specific TCRs were significantly higher than at day 0 and than in MenACWY recipients. Nearly half of unique spike-specific TCRs reportedly recognized epitopes outside regions mutated in the B.1.351 and B.1.1.7 variants.

The time point tag for this specimen amounts to: baseline before first vaccination. Vaccinee samples came from UK trials COV001 and COV002, including a single-blind randomized controlled phase 2/3 trial of AZD1222 (ChAdOx1 nCoV-19) in healthy adults. For TCRbeta chain sequencing, PBMC samples from trial participants were taken at day 0 and at day 28 after the second dose. The CDR3 regions of human TCRbeta chains were analyzed by immunosequencing. In the paper's pipeline: TCRs in the repertoires were compared against a reference library of SARS-CoV-2-specific TCRs that had been generated with the MIRA antigen-specificity platform. Breadth meant the fraction of unique TCRs that were SARS-CoV-2-associated, whereas depth meant the fraction of total T cells that were SARS-CoV-2-associated. Using the MIRA data, each spike-specific TCR was assigned both to the spike region to which the TCR was reactive and to a CD4 or CD8 class. Log10-transformed breadth and depth values were compared by one-way ANOVA with Sidak's multiple comparisons tests. Drawn from immuneACCESS, this table holds only the in-frame rearrangements with V and J called that TCRdb kept. Clones are partly lost; checked studies trace under half to an unresolved V gene and leave the rest unexplained. The V and J calls and the clone size are those of that table, but D and trimming were determined from the DNA. Present in this sample are 140,000 to 150,000 clones, roughly 90% of which were seen just once. More than 3% of the sample rests with the top ten.

Comments on this clone: This clone's antigen is unknown. It has no much larger one-base neighbor in the sample; base qualities were not kept.

The CDR3 spans 14 residues, from the cysteine through the phenylalanine. Only the CDR3 part of the read is kept: 42 bases, read in frame from the first base. Per the germline V gene, SGHDT is the CDR1 and YYEEEE is the CDR2. Cut back by 3 bases and 5 bases, the V and J ends lie 14 bases apart. Here the sequenced sample was peripheral blood, taken on day 0 of AZD1222 vaccination. The sequence derives from an adult in good health. The V and J segments used are TRBV5-6 and TRBJ1-2, with the identity of the D gene unclear. Read as DNA, the sequence is TGTGCCAGCAGCTCGGGAGGGCAGAGATATGGCTACACCTTC. It translates to CASSSGGQRYGYTF.